This T cell receptor (beta chain) was retrieved from a study of shared clonotypes between healthy human individuals. Study in general: A donor's plate count was three for CD4 naive and three for CD4 memory; CD8 naive had two and CD8 memory one.

Germline CDR1 reads MDHEN; CDR2 reads SYDVKM. This CDR3 is built from 12 residues. V was shortened by 11 bases and J by 4 bases, with 12 bases between the two germline ends. In the sorted-subset replicate PCRs, 150 to 200 ng DNA, 25,000 to 35,000 T cell genomes, was used. The table came from immunoSEQ multiplex PCR; TCRdb's copy has only in-frame clones and leaves some out. The top ten clones hold approximately 0.37% of a sample with 2 million to 3 million clones, 80% to 95% of them seen once. The chain has TRBV28 and TRBJ1-5; D gene unclear. The source material was naive CD4+ T cells from PBMCs. Documented subset: CD45RA+ positively selected. The TCR comes from a man between 18 and 35 years old in good health. Some clones in this sample may be carry-over from other donors' samples. CDR3 DNA sequence: TGTGCCTTAGGGATTCAGAATCAGCCCCAGCATTTT. Its translation: CALGIQNQPQHF.